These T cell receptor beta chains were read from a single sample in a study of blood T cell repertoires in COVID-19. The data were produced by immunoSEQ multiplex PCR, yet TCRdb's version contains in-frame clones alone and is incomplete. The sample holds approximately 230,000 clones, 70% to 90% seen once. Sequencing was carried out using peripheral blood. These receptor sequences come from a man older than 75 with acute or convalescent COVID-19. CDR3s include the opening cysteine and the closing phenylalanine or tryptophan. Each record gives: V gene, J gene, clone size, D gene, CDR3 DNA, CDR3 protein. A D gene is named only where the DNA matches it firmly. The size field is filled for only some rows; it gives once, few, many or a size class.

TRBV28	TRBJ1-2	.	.	TGTGCCAGCAGTTTACAACAGAGAGTATATGGCTACACCTTC	CASSLQQRVYGYTF
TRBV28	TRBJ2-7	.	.	TGTGCCAGCAGTTTTGCTCTAGCCCCCTACGAGCAGTACTTC	CASSFALAPYEQYF
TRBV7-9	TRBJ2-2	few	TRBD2	TGTGCCAGCAGACCCGAACCCGGACTAGTGATCACCGGGGAGCTGTTTTTT	CASRPEPGLVITGELFF
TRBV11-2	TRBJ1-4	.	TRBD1	TGTGCCAGCAGCTTGGGACAGGGGGCTTACGAAAAACTGTTTTTT	CASSLGQGAYEKLFF
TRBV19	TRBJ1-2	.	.	TGTGCCAGTAGTGCACAGGCAACAGCTAACTATGGCTACACCTTC	CASSAQATANYGYTF
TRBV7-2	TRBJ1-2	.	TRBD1	TGTGCCAGCAGCTCAAAAGGGACAGGGGGTGGATTCCCTTTGGCTGGCTACACCTTC	CASSSKGTGGGFPLAGYTF
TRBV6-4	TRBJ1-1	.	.	TGTGCCAGCAGTGTGTCCGTGAACACTGAAGCTTTCTTT	CASSVSVNTEAFF
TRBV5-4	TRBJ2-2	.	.	TGTGCCAGCAGTACGGGAGTTTCCTTCACCGGGGAGCTGTTTTTT	CASSTGVSFTGELFF
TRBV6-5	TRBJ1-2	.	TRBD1	TGTGCCAGCAGTTACTCCAGGACAGGGGACTATGGCTACACCTTC	CASSYSRTGDYGYTF
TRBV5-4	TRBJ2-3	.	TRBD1	TGTGCCAGCAGCCTGGACAGGGGATTCACAGATACGCAGTATTTT	CASSLDRGFTDTQYF
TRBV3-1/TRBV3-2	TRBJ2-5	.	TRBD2	TGTGCCAGCAGCCAAGACCCGGGACTAGCGGGGGGGCTACGGGAGACCCAGTACTTC	CASSQDPGLAGGLRETQYF
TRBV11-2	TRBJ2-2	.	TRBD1	TGTGCCAGCAGCTCCACCTCCCAGGGGGCATGGTACACCGGGGAGCTGTTTTTT	CASSSTSQGAWYTGELFF
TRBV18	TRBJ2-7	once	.	TGTGCCAGCTCACCTCCTAGCTCCTACGAGCAGTACTTC	CASSPPSSYEQYF
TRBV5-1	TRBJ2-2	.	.	TGCGCCAGCAGCTTGGTGGCAGGGTCGAACACCGGGGAGCTGTTTTTT	CASSLVAGSNTGELFF
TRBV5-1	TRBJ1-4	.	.	TGCGCCAGCAGCTTCGGGGGAGATGAAAAACTGTTTTTT	CASSFGGDEKLFF
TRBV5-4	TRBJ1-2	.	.	TGTGCCAGCAGCTTGGCTAACACCGCCCCGGGCTATGGCTACACCTTC	CASSLANTAPGYGYTF
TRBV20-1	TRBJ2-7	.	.	TGCAGTGCCCATAATCCAGGCGAGCAGTACTTC	CSAHNPGEQYF
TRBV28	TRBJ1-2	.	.	TGTGCCAGCACCTCTTCTAACTATGGCTACACCTTC	CASTSSNYGYTF
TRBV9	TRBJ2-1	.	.	TGTGCCAGCAGCGTAGAAAGTGGGGCCGTATCGGGCAATGAGCAGTTCTTC	CASSVESGAVSGNEQFF
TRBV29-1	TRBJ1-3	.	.	TGCAGCGTCGGCGGGACCTCTGGAAACACCATATATTTT	CSVGGTSGNTIYF
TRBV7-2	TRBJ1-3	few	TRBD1	TGTGCCAGCAGCTCTAACAGGGGAAGGCCTGGAAACACCATATATTTT	CASSSNRGRPGNTIYF
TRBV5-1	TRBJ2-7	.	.	TGCGCCAGCAGCTATAATACAGGGTCCCACTACGAGCAGTACTTC	CASSYNTGSHYEQYF
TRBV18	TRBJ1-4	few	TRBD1	TGTGCCAGCTCACAGGGGGCGGCTAATGAAAAACTGTTTTTT	CASSQGAANEKLFF
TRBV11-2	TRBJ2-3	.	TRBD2	TGTGCCAGCAGCCATAGCGGGGCGTACACAGATACGCAGTATTTT	CASSHSGAYTDTQYF
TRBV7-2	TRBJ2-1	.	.	TGTGCCAGCAGTATGGACTCCCCTAGCAATGAGCAGTTCTTC	CASSMDSPSNEQFF
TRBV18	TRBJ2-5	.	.	TGTGCCAGCTCTCCCAGCAAAGAAGGACTTTTAGGGACCCAGTACTTC	CASSPSKEGLLGTQYF
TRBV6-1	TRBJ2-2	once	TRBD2	TGTGCCAGCAGTGATAAAGGACTAGCGGATTTCACCGGGGAGCTGTTTTTT	CASSDKGLADFTGELFF
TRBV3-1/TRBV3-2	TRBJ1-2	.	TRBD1	TGTGCCAGCAGCCGAAGTGACAGGGCGAACTATGGCTACACCTTC	CASSRSDRANYGYTF
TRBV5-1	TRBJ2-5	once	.	TGCGCCAGCAGCAACAGTCGGGGACTCCAAGAGACCCAGTACTTC	CASSNSRGLQETQYF
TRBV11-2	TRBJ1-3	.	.	TGTGCCAGCAGGCCGGGGAGCGGCTCTGGAAACACCATATATTTT	CASRPGSGSGNTIYF
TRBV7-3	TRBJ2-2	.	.	TGTGCCAGCAGCCCGGACACCCGGGCTTTCGGGGAGCTGTTTTTT	CASSPDTRAFGELFF
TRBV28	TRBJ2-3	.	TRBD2	TGTGCCAGCAGTCGGGGGGGCGCTCTCACAGATACGCAGTATTTT	CASSRGGALTDTQYF
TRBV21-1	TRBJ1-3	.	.	TGTGCCAGCAGCATCGGGATGACCGGGACAGTGACGGGAAACACCATATATTTT	CASSIGMTGTVTGNTIYF
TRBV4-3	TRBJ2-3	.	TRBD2	TGCGCCAGCTCCTTCGCGTATACTAGCGGGAGTGACACAGATACGCAGTATTTT	CASSFAYTSGSDTDTQYF
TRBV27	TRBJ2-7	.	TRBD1	TGTGCCAGCAAGCTGGGACAGGGGTGGTCCTACGAGCAGTACTTC	CASKLGQGWSYEQYF